This TCR beta chain is from a study of PD-1 blockade in classical Hodgkin lymphoma. General observations from the study: The study reported lower baseline TCR diversity in newly diagnosed patients than in healthy donors.

As for this clone: Antigen: not known. This same CDR3 is encoded by further DNA sequences in the sample.

Relapse after autologous stem cell transplantation occurred in every patient, and brentuximab vedotin exposure varied. Each best response was a complete response, a partial response or progressive disease. The CDR3 contains 14 residues. From germline, CDR1 is GTSNPN and CDR2 SVGIG (reference sequence). Losses at the gene ends were 1 base for V and 7 bases for J; bases not matched to a gene: 6. Sequencing used immunoSEQ multiplex PCR; TCRdb keeps in-frame clones, though not all of them. Of some 46,000 clones in the sample, 80% were seen once. The source of this sequence is a human donor with classical Hodgkin lymphoma. The rearrangement uses TRBV30 and TRBJ1-4; 7 bases fit TRBD1. The sample here was peripheral blood mononuclear cells (PBMCs), taken before the second cycle of nivolumab. This CDR3 reads CAWSARGLGEKLFF. For the CDR3, the DNA is TGTGCCTGGAGTGCAAGGGGGCTGGGTGAAAAACTGTTTTTT.